This is a list of T cell receptor beta chains from one sample in a study of tumor-infiltrating lymphocytes in localized non-small cell lung cancer. Assay: immunoSEQ multiplex PCR; the TCRdb copy retains only in-frame clones and omits some. This sample has 7,000 to 8,500 clones; approximately 80% occur once, and the top ten carry 4% to 5.5%. The sequenced material came from lung tumor tissue. These receptors all stem from a human donor with non-small cell lung cancer. The CDR3 runs from the conserved cysteine through the conserved F or W. The D gene is left open where the match is weak. Only part of the rows carry a size: once, few, many, or a class if the clone is expanded.

size	V	length	J	D	CDR3	DNA
-	TRBV19	15	TRBJ2-3	TRBD1	CASSLDRARTDTQYF	TGTGCCAGTAGCCTGGACAGGGCGCGGACAGATACGCAGTATTTT
-	TRBV2	15	TRBJ1-4	TRBD1	CASTGQGATNEKLFF	TGTGCCAGCACCGGACAGGGGGCAACTAATGAAAAACTGTTTTTT
-	TRBV19	16	TRBJ1-2	-	CASSTTRASRPYGYTF	TGTGCCAGTAGTACGACCAGGGCCTCGCGCCCCTATGGCTACACCTTC
-	TRBV5-1	15	TRBJ2-4	-	CASSQEETTKNIQYF	TGCGCCAGCAGCCAAGAGGAAACAACCAAAAACATTCAGTACTTC
few	TRBV28	16	TRBJ1-5	-	CASSSYRATYNQPQHF	TGTGCCAGCAGTTCTTACAGGGCCACATACAATCAGCCCCAGCATTTT
-	TRBV19	14	TRBJ1-2	-	CASSISPDVSGYTF	TGTGCCAGTAGTATAAGCCCGGATGTCAGTGGCTACACCTTC
-	TRBV2	12	TRBJ2-2	-	CASSRGSGELFF	TGTGCCAGCAGCCGGGGGTCCGGGGAGCTGTTTTTT
-	TRBV11-1	14	TRBJ2-3	TRBD1	CASLETGTTDTQYF	TGTGCCAGCCTCGAGACAGGGACCACAGATACGCAGTATTTT
-	TRBV30	13	TRBJ2-5	-	CAWSVRMRETQYF	TGTGCCTGGAGTGTCCGGATGCGGGAGACCCAGTACTTC
few	TRBV4-2	16	TRBJ2-5	TRBD2	CASSPGLGAGGETQYF	TGTGCCAGCAGCCCGGGACTAGGGGCAGGCGGGGAGACCCAGTACTTC
few	TRBV14	13	TRBJ2-5	-	CASSLPYQETQYF	TGTGCCAGCAGCCTCCCGTACCAAGAGACCCAGTACTTC
-	TRBV19	13	TRBJ2-7	-	CATRRGVNYEQYF	TGTGCCACTCGGAGAGGGGTTAATTACGAGCAGTACTTC
-	TRBV7-2	13	TRBJ2-3	TRBD2	CASSFAGEDTQYF	TGTGCCAGCAGCTTCGCGGGGGAAGATACGCAGTATTTT
-	TRBV30	14	TRBJ2-1	TRBD1	CAWSVGTGGNEQFF	TGTGCCTGGAGTGTGGGGACAGGGGGAAATGAGCAGTTCTTC
-	TRBV27	15	TRBJ2-2	TRBD1	CASSSFDRATGELFF	TGTGCCAGCAGTTCTTTTGACAGGGCTACCGGGGAGCTGTTTTTT
few	TRBV6-5	15	TRBJ2-2	TRBD1	CASSYSGQGIGELFF	TGTGCCAGCAGTTACTCGGGACAGGGCATCGGGGAGCTGTTTTTT
-	TRBV5-1	14	TRBJ1-6	-	CASSSGGAGSPLHF	TGCGCCAGCAGCTCGGGGGGGGCTGGATCACCCCTCCACTTT
-	TRBV10-3	17	TRBJ2-1	TRBD1	CAISAGLGQGAGNEQFF	TGTGCCATCAGTGCGGGGTTGGGACAGGGGGCGGGGAATGAGCAGTTCTTC
-	TRBV9	16	TRBJ2-2	TRBD2	CASSVESGRSTGELFF	TGTGCCAGCAGCGTAGAAAGCGGGAGGTCCACCGGGGAGCTGTTTTTT
-	TRBV19	13	TRBJ2-7	-	CASSPRPGREQYF	TGTGCCAGTAGTCCCCGCCCGGGCCGAGAGCAGTACTTC
-	TRBV10-3	12	TRBJ1-2	-	CAISGGDNGYTF	TGTGCCATCAGTGGGGGGGATAATGGCTACACCTTC
-	TRBV6-1	15	TRBJ2-2	-	CASILRGLSTGELFF	TGTGCCAGCATCCTTCGGGGGTTATCCACCGGGGAGCTGTTTTTT